This T cell receptor beta chain was sequenced during a study of long-term antiretroviral therapy in people with HIV. General study results and limits: HIV repertoires spanned tighter CDR3 length ranges than controls did.

The sample holds a few counts of this clone. Antigen unknown. The libraries were made with immunoSEQ v3.0 at survey level. Data came from immunoSEQ multiplex PCR; TCRdb stores just in-frame clones and leaves some out. The sample holds approximately 27,000 clones; about nine tenths are singletons and the top ten take about 4.3%. The sample in question was unsorted PBMCs, obtained about 5.2 years after starting antiretroviral therapy. This sequence originates from a woman between 40 and 50 years old with HIV.

The CDR3 sequence is CSVGMGQGSYEQYF. The CDR3 DNA reads as TGCAGCGTTGGGATGGGCCAGGGATCCTACGAGCAGTACTTC. The rearrangement links TRBV29-1 to TRBJ2-7, with D possibly being TRBD1 (5 bases). Germline V CDR1 and CDR2: SQVTM, ANQGSEA. With 4 bases removed from V and 1 base from J, the gap between germline ends came to 14 bases. The CDR3 is 14 residues long.